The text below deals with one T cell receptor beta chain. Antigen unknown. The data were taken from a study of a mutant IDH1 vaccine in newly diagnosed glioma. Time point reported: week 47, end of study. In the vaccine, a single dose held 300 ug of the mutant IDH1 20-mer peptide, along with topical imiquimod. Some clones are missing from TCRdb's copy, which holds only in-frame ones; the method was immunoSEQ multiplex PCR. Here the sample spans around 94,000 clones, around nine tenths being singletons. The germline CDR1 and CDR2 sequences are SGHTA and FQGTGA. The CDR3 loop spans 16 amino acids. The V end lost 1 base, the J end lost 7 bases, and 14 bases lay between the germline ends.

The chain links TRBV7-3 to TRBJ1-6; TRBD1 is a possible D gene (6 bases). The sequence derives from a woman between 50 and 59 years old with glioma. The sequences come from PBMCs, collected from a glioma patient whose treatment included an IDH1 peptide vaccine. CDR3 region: CASSLMGRGNNSPLHF. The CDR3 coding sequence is TGTGCCAGCAGCTTAATGGGCAGGGGTAACAATTCACCCCTCCACTTT.